This T cell receptor beta chain comes out of a study of OX40 agonist ivuxolimab in advanced cancers. Study results and caveats: Clonal expansion from baseline to week 6 occurred in both CD4+ and CD8+ T cells. Specificity for antigen went undetermined in the expanded peripheral T cells.

Note on this clone: The target antigen is unknown.

At cycle 4 day 1, cycle 7 day 1, and baseline, blood was sampled. Germline CDR1 reads SGHRS; CDR2 reads YFSETQ. V dropped 0 bases and J dropped 5; count of bases not matched to a gene: 7. The CDR3 is made up of 15 amino acids. Assay used: immunoSEQ multiplex PCR; TCRdb lists only in-frame clones, some missing. The sample holds fewer than 80,000 clones, 80% to 90% seen once. V usage is TRBV5-1 and J usage is TRBJ2-7; 8 bases align to TRBD1. The input for sequencing was CD4+ or CD8+ T cells sorted from blood, taken in a trial of the OX40 agonist ivuxolimab. The sequence derives from an adult with an advanced solid tumor such as melanoma, head and neck, liver or kidney cancer. The CDR3 coding sequence is TGCGCCAGCAGCTTGGCCTCAGACAGGGGAGACGAGCAGTACTTC. It yields the protein CASSLASDRGDEQYF.